Each of the 29 T cell receptor beta chains below was sequenced from the same sample in a study of blood T cell repertoires in COVID-19. The repertoire was sequenced with immunoSEQ multiplex PCR; TCRdb's copy has only in-frame clones and lacks some. Of around 230,000 clones listed, approximately 85% are singletons. Sequenced: peripheral blood. These receptors were obtained from a woman in her fifties or sixties with active or convalescent COVID-19.

The CDR3 reads CASSLGYGSTEAFF. DNA for the CDR3: TGTGCCAGCAGCTTGGGGTACGGGTCCACTGAAGCTTTCTTT. The chain joins TRBV5-4 to TRBJ1-1; D not resolved. V dropped 0 bases and J dropped 4 bases, with 10 bases sitting between them. Germline CDR1 SGHNT, CDR2 YYREEE (reference sequence). The CDR3 covers 14 residues. Using reference TRBV5-4 and TRBJ1-1 for the parts outside the CDR3, the full variable domain is ETGVTQSPTHLIKTRGQQVTLRCSSQSGHNTVSWYQQALGQGPQFIFQYYREEENGRGNFPPRFSGLQFPNYSSELNVNALELDDSALYLCASSLGYGSTEAFFGQGTRLTVV.

This clone was picked up one time. V gene TRBV2 combines with J gene TRBJ2-5; D call uncertain. The germline V gene encodes CDR1 SNHLY and CDR2 FYNNEI. CDR3 length equals 13 residues. The V gene lost 7 bases and the J gene lost 2 bases, with 11 bases spanning the gap. CDR3 in amino acids: CASKRYEQETQYF. CDR3 DNA sequence: TGTGCCAGCAAGAGGTACGAGCAAGAGACCCAGTACTTC.

The chain links TRBV15 to TRBJ2-3; unclear D gene. The V gene's germline CDR1 is LNHNV and CDR2 YYDKDF (reference sequence). The ends were cut back, 0 bases at V and 2 bases at J, with 9 bases in the middle. This CDR3 is built from 15 residues. CDR3 residues: CATSRDAGFTDTQYF. The CDR3, as DNA: TGTGCCACCAGCAGAGACGCCGGGTTCACAGATACGCAGTATTTT.

The chain combines TRBV19 with TRBJ2-5, with 9 bases lining up with TRBD1. The CDR3 is made up of 15 amino acids. Germline CDR1 reads LNHDA; CDR2 reads SQIVND (reference sequence). V gave up 1 base and J gave up 5 bases; unmatched junction bases: 5. The CDR3 sequence is CASSIGDRGVETQYF. CDR3 bases: TGTGCCAGTAGTATAGGCGACAGGGGGGTCGAGACCCAGTACTTC.

This clone was recorded a few times. The chain couples TRBV7-2 to TRBJ1-2, with 7 bases matching TRBD1. The CDR3 covers 15 residues. Unmatched junction bases numbered 6, after V lost 4 bases and J lost 1 base. Germline loops: CDR1 SGHTA, CDR2 FQGNSA. This chain's CDR3 is CASSSQGVDNYGYTF. In DNA form, the CDR3 reads TGTGCCAGCAGCTCCCAGGGGGTGGATAACTATGGCTACACCTTC.

The chain is built from TRBV6-5 and TRBJ1-5; no clear D. CDR1 and CDR2 from the germline V gene are MNHEY and SVGAGI. V gave up 6 bases and J gave up 0 bases, with 12 bases separating them. This CDR3 has 15 amino acids. This chain's CDR3 is CASRVSGNSNQPQHF. In DNA, the CDR3 is TGTGCCAGCAGGGTCTCGGGGAATAGCAATCAGCCCCAGCATTTT.

As concerns this clone: Other DNA sequences in this sample translate to the same CDR3. The chain has TRBV19 and TRBJ2-2, with D tentatively TRBD1 (6 bases). This CDR3 has 13 residues. The V end lost 10 bases, the J end lost 6 bases, and 15 bases lay between the germline ends. Germline lookup yields CDR1 LNHDA and CDR2 SQIVND (reference sequence). CDR3 nucleotides: TGTGCCACCTCGGACAGCTGGTCCGGGGAGCTGTTTTTT. The encoded protein is CATSDSWSGELFF.

The genes are TRBV27 and TRBJ2-1; TRBD1 aligns across 10 bases. Looked up from germline, CDR1 is MNHEY and CDR2 is SMNVEV (reference sequence). There are 14 residues in the CDR3. The V and J ends lost 7 bases and 6 bases, in that order; junction bases with no gene match: 6. As DNA, the CDR3 is TGTGCCAGCACCCGACAGGGGGCTGGCAATGAGCAGTTCTTC. Its protein is CASTRQGAGNEQFF.

The chain joins TRBV6-2 or TRBV6-3 to TRBJ1-5; D gene uncertain. Germline values: CDR1 MNHEY, CDR2 SVGEGT. The CDR3 contains 15 residues. Trimming removed 2 bases from V and 3 bases from J, with 11 bases in between. CDR3 amino acids: CASSYPTGHNQPQHF. The CDR3 DNA reads TGTGCCAGCAGTTACCCTACGGGTCACAATCAGCCCCAGCATTTT.

V is TRBV24-1 and J is TRBJ2-5; D may be TRBD1 (5 bases). There are 13 residues in the CDR3. Germline V gene sequence: CDR1 KGHDR, CDR2 SFDVKD. Trimming took off 7 bases at V and 4 bases at J, with 12 bases between the two ends. The CDR3 here is CATSQGLGETQYF. The DNA for the CDR3 is TGTGCCACCAGCCAGGGTTTGGGAGAGACCCAGTACTTC.

This chain joins TRBV19 and TRBJ1-1; no reliable D call. Germline lookup yields CDR1 LNHDA and CDR2 SQIVND (reference sequence). V dropped 6 bases and J dropped 4 bases, with 18 bases sitting between them. The CDR3 runs 15 residues. The DNA for the CDR3 is TGTGCCAGTAGCCTCTGGGTCGGATCGGGCACTGAAGCTTTCTTT. Protein sequence: CASSLWVGSGTEAFF.

The rearrangement joins TRBV6-6 to TRBJ1-2; 7 bases are a match to TRBD1. Trimming at V came to 6 bases and at J to 3 bases, leaving 10 bases not matched to a gene. The CDR3 spans 15 residues. Germline CDR1 reads MNHNY; CDR2 reads SVGAGI (reference sequence). CDR3 nucleotides: TGTGCCAGCAGACCCTCCAGGGGGAGAGACTATGGCTACACCTTC. This codes for CASRPSRGRDYGYTF.

This clone was observed a few times. The V and J genes are TRBV11-2 and TRBJ2-1; a weak D match, TRBD1 (6 bases). The germline V and J ends were trimmed by 1 base and 7 bases, with 11 bases remaining between them. The CDR3 is 14 residues long. Germline V gene data show CDR1 as SGHAT and CDR2 as FQNNGV. In DNA form, the CDR3 reads TGTGCCAGCAGCTTAGGGCAGGGGTGGAATGAGCAGTTCTTC. Protein: CASSLGQGWNEQFF.

J is TRBJ2-1 and V is TRBV5-1; 8 bases map to TRBD1. V was clipped by 4 bases and J by 4 bases; unmatched bases: 7. Germline V gene data show CDR1 as SGHRS and CDR2 as YFSETQ. There are 15 residues in the CDR3. The CDR3 DNA reads TGCGCCAGCAGCCGGATGCAGGGGGCTTACAATGAGCAGTTCTTC. Translating it yields CASSRMQGAYNEQFF.

The chain links TRBV11-2 to TRBJ1-3; D unresolved. Trimming took 0 bases from V and 5 from J, leaving 8 bases between them. The germline V gene encodes CDR1 SGHAT and CDR2 FQNNGV. The CDR3 runs to 14 residues. The CDR3 loop reads CASSLDVHRNTIYF. CDR3 sequence (DNA): TGTGCCAGCAGCTTAGACGTGCACAGAAACACCATATATTTT.

The chain is built from TRBV5-5 and TRBJ2-1; TRBD2 might be the D (6 bases). Trimming removed 6 bases at V and 0 bases at J, with 16 bases between. The germline CDR1 and CDR2 sequences are SGHKS and YYEKEE (reference sequence). CDR3 length: 16 residues. CDR3 bases: TGTGCCAGCACCGGCGGGGATGGGAGCTCCTACAATGAGCAGTTCTTC. Its translation: CASTGGDGSSYNEQFF.

The V gene is TRBV7-2, the J gene TRBJ1-2, with TRBD1 as a possible D gene (6 bases). V was trimmed by 6 bases and J by 0 bases, leaving 11 bases between them. CDR3 length: 14 residues. Germline values: CDR1 SGHTA, CDR2 FQGNSA. In DNA, the CDR3 is TGTGCCAGCAGACAAGGGGGTTCTAACTATGGCTACACCTTC. Residues: CASRQGGSNYGYTF.

The rearrangement links TRBV18 to TRBJ1-4; perhaps TRBD1 as D (5 bases). V was trimmed by 6 bases and J by 8 bases, leaving 16 bases between them. The CDR3 runs 14 residues. The germline V gene has CDR1 KGHSH and CDR2 LQKENI. The CDR3 loop is CASSPIWGQEKLFF. In nucleotides, the CDR3 is TGTGCCAGCTCCCCCATATGGGGCCAGGAAAAACTGTTTTTT. Full variable domain (remainder filled in from reference TRBV18 and TRBJ1-4): NAGVMQNPRHLVRRRGQEARLRCSPMKGHSHVYWYRQLPEEGLKFMVYLQKENIIDESGMPKERFSAEFPKEGPSILRIQQVVRGDSAAYFCASSPIWGQEKLFFGSGTQLSVL.

The rearrangement uses TRBV4-1 and TRBJ1-1; TRBD1 matches at 8 bases. V gave up 4 bases and J gave up 0 bases; unmatched junction bases: 7. Germline V gene lookup returns CDR1 MGHRA and CDR2 YSYEKL. The CDR3 totals 16 residues. As DNA, the CDR3 is TGCGCCAGCAGCCCCGGACAGGGCGTGATGAACACTGAAGCTTTCTTT. Its translation: CASSPGQGVMNTEAFF.

This clone was seen once. V and J are TRBV6-2 or TRBV6-3 and TRBJ2-3, with 9 bases that match TRBD2. CDR1 is MNHEY, CDR2 SVGEGT, per germline. J gave up 6 bases and V 0 bases, and 7 bases lay outside the gene matches. The CDR3 runs 16 residues. The CDR3 DNA reads TGTGCCAGCAGTTACTCGCAGCGGGGGGCCACGGATACGCAGTATTTT. The encoded protein is CASSYSQRGATDTQYF.

This clone was seen just once. V usage is TRBV5-8 and J usage is TRBJ1-4; unclear D gene. The germline gives CDR1 SGHTS, CDR2 YDEGEE. The CDR3 is made up of 13 amino acids. Trimming cost V 7 bases and J 0 bases, with 7 bases left between them. CDR3 amino acids: CASERATNEKLFF. Written as DNA, the CDR3 is TGTGCCAGCGAGAGGGCAACTAATGAAAAACTGTTTTTT.

For the CDR3, the DNA is TGTGCCAGCAGCCAAGATCGGGGGAACACTGAAGCTTTCTTT. Encoded protein: CASSQDRGNTEAFF. The rearrangement uses TRBV3-1 (or the pseudogene TRBV3-2) and TRBJ1-1; D gene unclear. The CDR3 extends over 14 amino acids. Germline V gives CDR1 LGHDT, CDR2 YNNKEL (reference sequence). Trimming removed 0 bases at V and 1 base at J, with 6 bases between.

The chain carries TRBV5-1 and TRBJ2-3, with TRBD2 matching 9 bases. V lost 5 bases to trimming and J lost 1 base; unmatched junction nucleotides: 2. The CDR3 has 14 amino acids. Germline-derived CDR1 and CDR2 are SGHRS and YFSETQ. CDR3: CASSSGGGTDTQYF. DNA of the CDR3: TGCGCCAGCAGTAGCGGGGGAGGCACAGATACGCAGTATTTT.

The chain has TRBV27 and TRBJ2-3; D gene unclear. Germline loops: CDR1 MNHEY, CDR2 SMNVEV (reference sequence). Trimming pared 8 bases from V and 2 bases from J, leaving 11 bases between. The CDR3 runs 13 residues. The CDR3 nucleotides are TGTGCCAGCCTCTCTACTAACACAGATACGCAGTATTTT. As protein: CASLSTNTDTQYF.

The chain joins TRBV5-1 to TRBJ1-3, with 10 bases identical to TRBD1. After removal of 0 bases from V and 0 bases from J, the junction contained 6 bases not matched to a gene. The germline CDR1 and CDR2 sequences are SGHRS and YFSETQ. The CDR3 consists of 18 residues. CDR3 sequence reads: CASSLVGTGEISGNTIYF. The CDR3 DNA reads as TGCGCCAGCAGCTTGGTGGGGACAGGGGAAATCTCTGGAAACACCATATATTTT.

This clone was picked up a small number of times. The rearrangement uses TRBV6-5 and TRBJ2-2; perhaps TRBD1 as D (6 bases). The CDR3 runs 13 residues. The V gene lost 4 bases and the J gene lost 5 bases, with 8 bases spanning the gap. Germline V gene sequence: CDR1 MNHEY, CDR2 SVGAGI. CDR3: CASSSRGTGELFF. In DNA, the CDR3 is TGTGCCAGCAGTTCAAGGGGGACCGGGGAGCTGTTTTTT.

About this clone: Other DNA sequences in this sample translate to the same CDR3. The V gene is TRBV13, the J gene TRBJ2-7, with a weak D call TRBD1 (6 bases). Germline V lookup: CDR1 PRHDT, CDR2 FYEKMQ (reference sequence). V was shortened by 4 bases and J by 2 bases, with 12 bases between the two germline ends. This CDR3 comprises 14 residues. CDR3 amino acids: CASSSSGETYEQYF. The DNA of the CDR3 is TGTGCCAGCAGCTCTTCAGGGGAAACCTACGAGCAGTACTTC.

The chain joins TRBV30 to TRBJ1-4, with D perhaps matching TRBD1 (5 bases). With 0 bases removed from V and 4 bases from J, the gap between germline ends came to 12 bases. The V gene's germline CDR1 is GTSNPN and CDR2 SVGIG (reference sequence). The CDR3 covers 15 residues. DNA for the CDR3: TGTGCCTGGAGTGTACCGGGGAGGGGTAATGAAAAACTGTTTTTT. This translates into CAWSVPGRGNEKLFF.

The V gene is TRBV11-3, the J gene TRBJ2-1; 7 positions agree with TRBD1. This CDR3 comprises 13 residues. V gave up 4 bases and J gave up 5 bases; unmatched junction bases: 2. Germline CDR1 SGHNT, CDR2 YENEEA. CDR3 nucleotides: TGTGCCAGCAGCTACCAGGGGGACAATGAGCAGTTCTTC. Encoded protein: CASSYQGDNEQFF.